Following are 20 T cell receptor beta chains from one sample sequenced in a study of T cell repertoires in cytomegalovirus infection. TCRdb fed the reads into MiXCR, producing one record per CDR3 protein. The sample records roughly 500,000 distinct CDR3 sequences, 25% to 35% being singletons. Their recognized antigens are unknown. Here the sequenced sample was cultured PBMCs, taken from culture after CMV antigen stimulation. The origin of the receptors is a human donor in good health (CMV status not recorded). Some clones in this sample may be carry-over from other donors' samples.

The genes are TRBV29-1 and TRBJ1-2; the D gene is possibly TRBD1 (5 bases). The CDR3 has 12 residues. V dropped 2 bases and J dropped 8 bases, with 12 bases sitting between them. Germline V CDR1 and CDR2: SQVTM, ANQGSEA. The CDR3 spells CSVEIGQGGYTF. The CDR3 DNA reads TGCAGCGTTGAAATAGGGCAGGGAGGCTACACCTTC.

Of note for this clonotype: The germline gene is not matched at one end of the junction; a read error may be the cause. V usage is TRBV6-6 and J usage is TRBJ1-5; D is unresolved. The V gene's germline CDR1 is MNHNY and CDR2 SVGAGI (reference sequence). The CDR3 runs to 16 residues. DNA for the CDR3: TGTGCCAGCAGTTACGGTATACTCGACGGAAATCAGCCCCAGCTTTTT. Its protein is CASSYGILDGNQPQLF.

This clonotype was counted a few times. The gene calls are TRBV19 and TRBJ1-1; possibly TRBD1 for D (6 bases). This CDR3 comprises 11 residues. CDR1 LNHDA and CDR2 SQIVND come from the germline V gene (reference sequence). V was shortened by 9 bases and J by 10 bases, with 15 bases between the two germline ends. The CDR3 protein is CASTYGGAAFF. DNA for the CDR3: TGTGCCAGCACCTATGGGGGGGCAGCTTTCTTT.

V is TRBV11-2 and J is TRBJ2-1; a possible D gene is TRBD1 (6 bases). The CDR3 loop spans 15 amino acids. Germline CDR1 reads SGHAT; CDR2 reads FQNNGV. With 5 bases removed from V and 3 bases from J, the gap between germline ends came to 14 bases. The CDR3 is CASSPTDRVYNEQFF. The CDR3 nucleotides read TGTGCCAGCAGCCCAACGGACAGAGTCTACAATGAGCAGTTCTTC.

The V call is TRBV28, the J call TRBJ2-1; 9 bases are shared with TRBD2. Losses at the gene ends were 3 bases for V and 3 bases for J; bases not matched to a gene: 3. The CDR3 length is 15 residues. The germline V gene has CDR1 MDHEN and CDR2 SYDVKM. CDR3 bases: TGTGCCAGCAGTTTTGGACTAGCGCTCTACAATGAGCAGTTCTTC. Protein: CASSFGLALYNEQFF. Full variable domain (outside the CDR3, taken from reference TRBV28 and TRBJ2-1): DVKVTQSSRYLVKRTGEKVFLECVQDMDHENMFWYRQDPGLGLRLIYFSYDVKMKEKGDIPEGYSVSREKKERFSLILESASTNQTSMYLCASSFGLALYNEQFFGPGTRLTVL.

About this clonotype: Relative to the germline gene, one junction end is altered; a read error may explain this. J is TRBJ2-3 and V is TRBV11-2; D is perhaps TRBD1 or TRBD2 (5 bases each). CDR3 size: 15 residues. CDR1 is SGHAT and CDR2 is FQNNGV in the germline V gene. CDR3 coding DNA: TGTGCCAGCAGGGGGATACGGGACGGCCCGGATACGCAGAATTTT. Its translation: CASRGIRDGPDTQNF.

The chain employs TRBV14 and TRBJ1-1; D might be TRBD1 (5 bases). Germline lookup yields CDR1 SGHDN and CDR2 FVKESK. V lost 6 bases and J 1 base, leaving 9 bases between the germline ends. The CDR3 sequence is 13 residues long. CDR3 residues: CASRRRANTEAFF. CDR3 bases: TGTGCCAGCAGACGCAGGGCGAACACTGAAGCTTTCTTT.

This clonotype was detected many times. The chain joins TRBV7-8 to TRBJ1-6, with TRBD1 as a possible D gene (5 bases). Trimming left V 5 bases short and J 0 bases short, with 14 bases between. Germline V gene sequence: CDR1 SGHVS, CDR2 FQNEAQ. This CDR3 is 17 amino acids long. The CDR3 nucleotides are TGTGCCAGCAGCCTCGGACACCCGAGCTCCTATAATTCACCCCTCCACTTT. Its protein is CASSLGHPSSYNSPLHF.

Points on this clonotype: A read error is likely, as this CDR3 ends without the conserved phenylalanine or tryptophan. V usage is TRBV7-2 and J usage is TRBJ2-7; TRBD2 might be the D (5 bases). The germline V and J ends were trimmed by 1 base and 5 bases, with 15 bases remaining between them. The CDR3 has 15 amino acids. Germline CDR1 reads SGHTA; CDR2 reads FQGNSA. The CDR3 region has the DNA TGTGCCAGCAGCTTAGATGGCCCGAGGGTCCACGAGCAGTACCTC. Protein product: CASSLDGPRVHEQYL.

This clonotype was found a few times. V gene TRBV7-2 combines with J gene TRBJ2-1, with 10 nucleotides matching TRBD2. J was trimmed by 0 bases and V by 1 base; bases with no gene match: 6. This CDR3 region has 18 residues. Germline V gene data show CDR1 as SGHTA and CDR2 as FQGNSA. The CDR3 region has the DNA TGTGCCAGCAGCTTAGTGGCTAGCGGGGGAAGCTCCTACAATGAGCAGTTCTTC. This translates into CASSLVASGGSSYNEQFF.

Remarks on this clonotype: Mismatch with germline at one junction end may stem from a read error. The CDR3: CASSFLGSRDTQYF. As DNA, the CDR3 is TGTGCCAGCAGCTTTCTCGGGAGCAGAGATACGCAGTATTTT. The rearrangement links TRBV12-3 or TRBV12-4 to TRBJ2-3, with D tentatively TRBD2 (6 bases). The CDR3 sequence is 14 residues long.

V is TRBV24-1 and J is TRBJ2-2; the match to TRBD2 covers 10 bases. The V gene end was trimmed by 2 bases and the J gene end by 4 bases; junction bases not matched to a gene: 15. Germline CDR1 KGHDR, CDR2 SFDVKD. CDR3 length: 20 amino acids. CDR3 amino acids: CATSDSGRTAGTSATGELFF. CDR3 in DNA: TGTGCCACCAGTGATTCAGGGCGTACAGCCGGGACTAGCGCCACCGGGGAGCTGTTTTTT.

By proportion, this clonotype is large. The chain recombines TRBV12-3 or TRBV12-4 with TRBJ1-1, with 10 bases lining up with TRBD1. This CDR3 is built from 14 residues. V was pared by 3 bases and J by 5 bases, with 3 bases of the junction left unmatched. CDR3 amino acids: CASSFGGQGTEAFF. CDR3 nucleotides: TGTGCCAGCAGTTTCGGGGGACAGGGGACTGAAGCTTTCTTT.

The chain employs TRBV19 and TRBJ2-1, with 7 nucleotides matching TRBD2. CDR1 is LNHDA and CDR2 is SQIVND in the germline V gene (reference sequence). The CDR3 sequence is 15 residues long. V shed 8 bases, J shed 0 bases, and the junction held 7 bases outside the gene matches. The CDR3 is CASLSAGASYNEQFF. Here the CDR3 DNA reads TGTGCCAGTCTGTCGGCGGGAGCCTCCTACAATGAGCAGTTCTTC.

The rearrangement links TRBV5-6 to TRBJ2-2; no clear D. The CDR3 spans 13 residues. V was cut by 0 bases and J by 4 bases, with 4 bases left in between. Germline V lookup: CDR1 SGHDT, CDR2 YYEEEE. The CDR3 spells CASSLAVTGELFF. Written as DNA, the CDR3 is TGTGCCAGCAGCTTGGCCGTCACCGGGGAGCTGTTTTTT.

This clonotype showed up just a few times. This chain uses TRBV7-9 with TRBJ2-1, with D possibly being TRBD1 (5 bases). Germline CDR1 reads SEHNR; CDR2 reads FQNEAQ (reference sequence). V gave up 5 bases and J gave up 4 bases, with 18 bases separating them. The CDR3 has 16 residues. DNA for the CDR3: TGTGCCAGCAGCCCGATAGGGGCCGGGCAGTACAATGAGCAGTTCTTC. Translating gives CASSPIGAGQYNEQFF.

The chain combines TRBV12-3 or TRBV12-4 with TRBJ2-1; D might be TRBD2 (6 bases). Between the trimmed V and J ends, which lost 1 base and 4 bases, there was a span of 17 bases. The CDR3 is made up of 17 amino acids. CDR3 amino acids: CASSLVIGGLSYNEQFF. CDR3 sequence (DNA): TGTGCCAGCAGTTTAGTAATCGGAGGGCTGAGTTACAATGAGCAGTTCTTC.

The chain is built from TRBV7-2 and TRBJ2-4; 11 bases map to TRBD1. Germline-derived CDR1 and CDR2 are SGHTA and FQGNSA. The J segment lost 4 bases and the V segment lost 5 bases, leaving 7 bases of the junction unmatched. The length of the CDR3 is 16 residues. DNA for the CDR3: TGTGCCAGCAGCATCGGGACAGGGGGATCGAAAAACATTCAGTACTTC. Translated, it gives CASSIGTGGSKNIQYF.

This clonotype was observed at least ten times. This chain joins TRBV4-1 and TRBJ2-3; possibly TRBD2 for D (5 bases). Germline loops: CDR1 MGHRA, CDR2 YSYEKL. CDR3 length: 16 residues. The germline V and J ends were trimmed by 3 bases and 3 bases, with 16 bases remaining between them. CDR3 in DNA: TGCGCCAGCAGCCACACGTTAGCGTACGTTACAGATACGCAGTATTTT. The encoded protein is CASSHTLAYVTDTQYF.

In this sample, this clonotype turned up a few times. V usage is TRBV6-1 and J usage is TRBJ2-1; D is unclear. The CDR3 loop spans 13 amino acids. Trimming took off 10 bases at V and 8 bases at J, with 18 bases between the two ends. Germline V gives CDR1 MNHNS, CDR2 SASEGT. CDR3 DNA sequence: TGTGCCACCCACAAGACACCCGGCGATGAGCAGTTCTTC. Encoded protein: CATHKTPGDEQFF.